This T cell receptor (beta chain) is drawn from a study of blood T cells in healthy people across ages. General study results and limits: In older individuals, TCR beta diversity per million T cells was lower, falling roughly linearly with age.

The donors, all healthy, were Caucasians living in Russia, aged 6 to 90. Points on this clonotype: The antigen remains unidentified.

Using a J-beta primer mix together with a sample-barcoded 5' primer, a second PCR was run for roughly 7 to 12 cycles. TCRdb re-called the 5' RACE reads with MiXCR, one entry per CDR3 protein. The sample has 650,000 to 1,000,000 distinct CDR3 sequences, 46% seen once. This CDR3 spans 15 amino acids. Germline CDR1 reads MDHEN; CDR2 reads SYDVKM. The V gene lost 6 bases and the J gene lost 2 bases, with 17 bases spanning the gap. The TCR sequence derives from an older man in good health. The sequenced material came from blood. The chain has TRBV28 and TRBJ2-7, with D tentatively TRBD1 (5 bases). DNA of the CDR3: TGTGCCAGCAGCCGTGGACAAAAGATCCCCTACGAGCAGTACTTC. Residues: CASSRGQKIPYEQYF.